This record concerns one TCR beta chain sequence. No antigen is known for it. Sequencing used immunoSEQ multiplex PCR; TCRdb keeps in-frame clones, though not all of them. Seen here are tens of thousands of clones, over 75% observed once, and the top ten hold 3.1%. This sample is drawn from a study of PD-1 blockade in classical Hodgkin lymphoma. Whole-study context: The nivolumab dose that patients received was 3 mg/kg, given intravenously every 2 weeks. Study findings and constraints: Significant TCR diversity gains by C4D1 occurred in CD4+ but not CD8+ cells.

This CDR3 comprises 12 residues. Per germline, CDR1 MDHEN and CDR2 SYDVKM. Trimming took 0 bases from V and 8 from J, leaving 4 bases between them. Time point described: cycle 4 day 1 (C4D1), after 6 weeks of nivolumab. Each patient experienced a relapse that followed autologous stem cell transplantation, and brentuximab vedotin exposure varied. Out of thawed PBMCs, magnetic negative selection purified CD4+ T cells. The patients, who had relapsed/refractory classical Hodgkin lymphoma, achieved best responses of complete response, partial response or progressive disease. The sequence came from a human donor with classical Hodgkin lymphoma. The V call is TRBV28, the J call TRBJ1-4; unclear D gene. This specimen consisted of CD4+ T cells from blood, obtained before the fourth cycle of nivolumab. CDR3 in amino acids: CASSLWSEKLFF. The CDR3 DNA sequence: TGTGCCAGCAGTTTATGGTCGGAAAAACTGTTTTTT.